Included here is one T cell receptor beta chain sequence, with context. The sample belongs to a study of patients and donors after allogeneic stem cell transplantation. One entry per CDR3 protein, called by TCRdb with MiXCR from the RT-PCR reads. Found here are about 960,000 distinct CDR3 sequences, approximately 18% of them singletons; the top ten hold around 6%. The receptor was isolated from a human donor who was either an allogeneic HSCT recipient or a stem cell or donor lymphocyte infusion donor (not recorded which). It is not recorded whose cells these are; they may come from a transplant donor. The source material was blood, either unsorted or a sorted T cell fraction (not recorded which).

CDR3 sequence reads: CASSLPLGQASGNTEAFF. CDR3 DNA sequence: TGTGCCAGCAGCTTGCCCCTGGGACAGGCCTCGGGGAACACTGAAGCTTTCTTT. This chain links TRBV5-6 with TRBJ1-1, with 8 nucleotides matching TRBD1. V was pared by 1 base and J by 1 base, with 12 bases of the junction left unmatched. The germline V gene has CDR1 SGHDT and CDR2 YYEEEE. CDR3 length: 18 residues. The full variable domain, with the rest looked up from reference TRBV5-6 and TRBJ1-1, is DAGVTQSPTHLIKTRGQQVTLRCSPKSGHDTVSWYQQALGQGPQFIFQYYEEEERQRGNFPDRFSGHQFPNYSSELNVNALLLGDSALYLCASSLPLGQASGNTEAFFGQGTRLTVV.